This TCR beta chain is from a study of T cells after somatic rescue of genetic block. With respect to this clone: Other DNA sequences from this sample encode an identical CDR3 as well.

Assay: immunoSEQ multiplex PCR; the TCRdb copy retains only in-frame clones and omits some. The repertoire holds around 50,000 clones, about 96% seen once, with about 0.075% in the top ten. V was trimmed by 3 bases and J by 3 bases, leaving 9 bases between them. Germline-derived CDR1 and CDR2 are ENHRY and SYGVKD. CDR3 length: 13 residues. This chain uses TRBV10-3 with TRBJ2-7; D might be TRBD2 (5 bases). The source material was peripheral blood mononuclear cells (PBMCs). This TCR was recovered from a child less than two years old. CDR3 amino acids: CAISEPGSYEQYF. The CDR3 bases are TGTGCCATCAGTGAACCGGGGAGCTACGAGCAGTACTTC.